The count of the clone carrying this T cell receptor beta chain is one. Its antigen is unidentified. The CDR3 consists of 15 residues. From germline, CDR1 is MDHEN and CDR2 SYDVKM. With 5 bases clipped from V and 4 bases from J, the junction kept 10 bases outside the gene matches. PCR was performed using 60 Vbeta and 13 Jbeta primers. Under the authors' procedure: Later reanalysis found roughly 80 million unique TCR beta chains, roughly 10 million of them shared. Libraries were prepared by immunoSEQ multiplex PCR; TCRdb keeps only in-frame clonotypes and omits some of them. V, J and clone size reflect that table, while D and trimming were determined from the DNA. Seen here are 100,000 to 150,000 clones, 65% to 85% observed once, and the top ten hold approximately 1.7%. These data belong to a study of cytomegalovirus exposure and HLA in healthy donors. The wider study: In terms of ancestry, the Caucasian-associated cluster contained 81% of the roughly 400 genotyped donors. Study-level findings and limits: Presence/absence analyses treated sequencing depth as roughly uniform across donors. Other equally common chains were less clonally expanded than HLA-associated TCR beta chains, a later analysis showed.

V is TRBV28 and J is TRBJ2-5, with TRBD1 matching over 7 bases. The clonotype comes from a middle-aged woman in good health and CMV-seronegative. Source material: PBMCs. The CDR3 DNA reads TGTGCCAGCAGTCCGCGACAGGGTCGAATAGAGACCCAGTACTTC. Its translation: CASSPRQGRIETQYF.